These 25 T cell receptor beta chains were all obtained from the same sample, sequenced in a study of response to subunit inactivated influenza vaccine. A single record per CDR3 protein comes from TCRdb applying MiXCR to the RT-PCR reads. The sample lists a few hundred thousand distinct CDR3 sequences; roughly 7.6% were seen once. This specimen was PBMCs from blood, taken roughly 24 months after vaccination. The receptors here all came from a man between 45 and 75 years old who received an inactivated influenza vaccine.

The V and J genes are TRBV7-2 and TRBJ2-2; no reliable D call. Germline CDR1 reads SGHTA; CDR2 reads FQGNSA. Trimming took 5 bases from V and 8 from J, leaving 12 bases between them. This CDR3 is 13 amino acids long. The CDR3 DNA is TGTGCCAGCAGCCCACAAAAGGGAGGGGAGCTGTTTTTT. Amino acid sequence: CASSPQKGGELFF.

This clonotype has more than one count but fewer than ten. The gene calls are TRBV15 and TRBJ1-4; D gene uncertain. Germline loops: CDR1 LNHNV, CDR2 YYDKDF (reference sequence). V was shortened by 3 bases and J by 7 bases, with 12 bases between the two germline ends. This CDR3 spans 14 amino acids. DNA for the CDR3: TGTGCCACCAGCAGGCCTACCGAGGTTGAAAAACTGTTTTTT. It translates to CATSRPTEVEKLFF.

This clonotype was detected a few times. The CDR3 reads CASSVGASGSTDTQYF. CDR3 in DNA: TGTGCCAGCAGCGTAGGGGCTAGCGGGAGTACAGATACGCAGTATTTT. V usage is TRBV9 and J usage is TRBJ2-3, with TRBD2 identical over 10 bases. Per the germline V gene, CDR1 is SGDLS and CDR2 is YYNGEE. V was pared by 0 bases and J by 3 bases, with 4 bases of the junction left unmatched. This CDR3 has 16 amino acids.

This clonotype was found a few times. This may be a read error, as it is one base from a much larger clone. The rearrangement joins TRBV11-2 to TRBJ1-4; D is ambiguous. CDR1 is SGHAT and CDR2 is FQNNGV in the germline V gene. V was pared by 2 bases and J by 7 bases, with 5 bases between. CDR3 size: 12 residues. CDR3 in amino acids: CASSLWAEKLFF. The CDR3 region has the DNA TGTGCCAGCAGCTTATGGGCTGAAAAACTGTTTTTT.

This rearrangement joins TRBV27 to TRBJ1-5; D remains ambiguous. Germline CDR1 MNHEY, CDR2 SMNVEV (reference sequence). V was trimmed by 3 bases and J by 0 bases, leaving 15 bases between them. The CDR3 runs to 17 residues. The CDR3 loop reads CASSLSFRENSNQPQHF. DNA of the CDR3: TGTGCCAGCAGTTTGAGTTTTAGGGAAAATAGCAATCAGCCCCAGCATTTT.

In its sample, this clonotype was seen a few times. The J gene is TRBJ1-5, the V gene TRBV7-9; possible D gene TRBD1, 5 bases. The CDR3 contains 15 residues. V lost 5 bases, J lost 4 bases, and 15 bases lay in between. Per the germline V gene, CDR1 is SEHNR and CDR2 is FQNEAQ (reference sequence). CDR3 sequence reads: CASSRGTGLNQPQHF. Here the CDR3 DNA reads TGTGCCAGCAGCCGGGGGACGGGCCTAAATCAGCCCCAGCATTTT.

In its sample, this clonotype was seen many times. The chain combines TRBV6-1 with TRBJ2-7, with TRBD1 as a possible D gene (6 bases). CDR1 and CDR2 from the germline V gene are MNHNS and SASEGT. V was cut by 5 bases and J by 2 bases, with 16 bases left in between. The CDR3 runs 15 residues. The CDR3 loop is CASSQTGTRAYEQYF. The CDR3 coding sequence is TGTGCCAGCAGTCAGACCGGGACAAGGGCCTACGAGCAGTACTTC.

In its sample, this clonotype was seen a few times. CDR3 amino acids: CASSYEGTTGELFF. CDR3 DNA: TGTGCCAGCAGTTACGAGGGGACCACCGGGGAGCTGTTTTTT. V usage is TRBV6-5 and J usage is TRBJ2-2, with D perhaps assigned TRBD1 or TRBD2 (5 bases each). Germline V gene sequence: CDR1 MNHEY, CDR2 SVGAGI. CDR3 size: 14 residues. Trimming pared 2 bases from V and 4 bases from J, leaving 8 bases between.

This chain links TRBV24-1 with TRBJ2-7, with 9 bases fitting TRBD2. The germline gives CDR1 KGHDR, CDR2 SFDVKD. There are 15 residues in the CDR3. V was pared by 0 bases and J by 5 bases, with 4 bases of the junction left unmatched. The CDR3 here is CATSDLASGKNEQYF. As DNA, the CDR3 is TGTGCCACCAGTGATTTGGCTAGCGGGAAGAACGAGCAGTACTTC.

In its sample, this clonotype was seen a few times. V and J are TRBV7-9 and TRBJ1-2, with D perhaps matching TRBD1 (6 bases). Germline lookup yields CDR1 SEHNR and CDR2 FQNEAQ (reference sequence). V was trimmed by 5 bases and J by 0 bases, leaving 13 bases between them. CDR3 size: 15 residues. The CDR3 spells CASSQGSLANYGYTF. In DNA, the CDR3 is TGTGCCAGCAGCCAGGGGTCCTTGGCTAACTATGGCTACACCTTC.

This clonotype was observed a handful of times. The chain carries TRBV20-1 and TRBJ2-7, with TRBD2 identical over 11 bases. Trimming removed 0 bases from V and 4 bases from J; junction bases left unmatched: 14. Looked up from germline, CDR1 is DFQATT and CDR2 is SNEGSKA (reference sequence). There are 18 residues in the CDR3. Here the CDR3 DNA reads TGCAGTGCTAGAGATAGGTATATAGCGGGAGGGCCTTGGTACGAGCAGTACTTC. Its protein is CSARDRYIAGGPWYEQYF.

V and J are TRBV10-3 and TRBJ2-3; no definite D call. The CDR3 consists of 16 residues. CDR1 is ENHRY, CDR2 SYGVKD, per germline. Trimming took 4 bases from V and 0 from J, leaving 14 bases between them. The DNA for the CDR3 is TGTGCCATCAGTGTTAGGCAAATTACTAGCACAGATACGCAGTATTTT. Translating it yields CAISVRQITSTDTQYF.

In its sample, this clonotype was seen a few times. The CDR3 DNA is TGCGCCAGCAGCTTGAGCGGGGGTACAACTAATGAAAAACTGTTTTTT. Translated: CASSLSGGTTNEKLFF. This chain joins TRBV5-1 and TRBJ1-4; D possibly corresponds to TRBD1 (5 bases). The ends were cut back, 1 base at V and 0 bases at J, with 10 bases in the middle. This CDR3 has 16 residues. Germline V gene sequence: CDR1 SGHRS, CDR2 YFSETQ.

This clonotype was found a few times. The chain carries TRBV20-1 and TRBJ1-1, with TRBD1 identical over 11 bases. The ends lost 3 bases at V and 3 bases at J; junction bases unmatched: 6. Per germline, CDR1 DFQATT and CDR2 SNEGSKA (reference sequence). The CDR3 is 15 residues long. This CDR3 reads CSASGTGGTHTEAFF. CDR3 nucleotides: TGCAGTGCTAGTGGGACAGGGGGGACCCACACTGAAGCTTTCTTT.

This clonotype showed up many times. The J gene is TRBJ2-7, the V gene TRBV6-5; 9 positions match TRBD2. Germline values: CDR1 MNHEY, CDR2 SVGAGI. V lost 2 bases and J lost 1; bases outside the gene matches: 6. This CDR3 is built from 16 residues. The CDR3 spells CASSYPRLAESYEQYF. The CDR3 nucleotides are TGTGCCAGCAGTTACCCGAGACTAGCGGAGTCCTACGAGCAGTACTTC.

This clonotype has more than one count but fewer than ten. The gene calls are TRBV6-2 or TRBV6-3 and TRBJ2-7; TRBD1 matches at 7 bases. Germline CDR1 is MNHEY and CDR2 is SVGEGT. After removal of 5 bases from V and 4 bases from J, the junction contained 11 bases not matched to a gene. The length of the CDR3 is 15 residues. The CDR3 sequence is CASSHRDSLPYEQYF. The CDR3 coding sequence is TGTGCCAGCAGTCACCGGGACAGTTTACCTTACGAGCAGTACTTC.

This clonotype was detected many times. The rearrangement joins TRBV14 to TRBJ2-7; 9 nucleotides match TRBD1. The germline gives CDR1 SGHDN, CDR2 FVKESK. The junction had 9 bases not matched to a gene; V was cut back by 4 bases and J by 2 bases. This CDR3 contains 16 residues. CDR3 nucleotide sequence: TGTGCCAGCAGCCCCGCGACAGGGGGTAGCCCCTACGAGCAGTACTTC. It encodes CASSPATGGSPYEQYF.

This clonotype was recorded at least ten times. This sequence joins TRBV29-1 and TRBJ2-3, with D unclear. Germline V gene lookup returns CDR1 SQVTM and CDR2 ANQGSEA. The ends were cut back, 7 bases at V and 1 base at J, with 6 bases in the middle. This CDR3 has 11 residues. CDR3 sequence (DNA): TGCAGCGGTTCGGGCACAGATACGCAGTATTTT. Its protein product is CSGSGTDTQYF.

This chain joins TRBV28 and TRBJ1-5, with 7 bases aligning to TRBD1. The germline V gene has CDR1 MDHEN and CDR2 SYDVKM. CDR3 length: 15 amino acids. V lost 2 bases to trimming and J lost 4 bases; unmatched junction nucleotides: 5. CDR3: CASSLQGVRNQPQHF. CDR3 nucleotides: TGTGCCAGCAGTTTACAGGGGGTAAGGAATCAGCCCCAGCATTTT.

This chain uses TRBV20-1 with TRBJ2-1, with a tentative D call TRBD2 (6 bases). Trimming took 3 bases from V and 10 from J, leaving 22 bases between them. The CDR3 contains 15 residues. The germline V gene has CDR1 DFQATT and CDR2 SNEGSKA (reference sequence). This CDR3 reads CSASGGATLISEQFF. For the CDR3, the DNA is TGCAGTGCTAGTGGCGGGGCTACCCTCATCTCGGAGCAGTTCTTC.

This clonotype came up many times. CDR3 sequence: CASSVQAGAIDTQYF. CDR3 bases: TGTGCCAGCAGCGTACAAGCGGGAGCGATAGATACGCAGTATTTT. V usage is TRBV9 and J usage is TRBJ2-3; 8 nucleotides match TRBD2. V dropped 1 base and J dropped 5; count of bases not matched to a gene: 6. The CDR3 spans 15 residues. The germline gives CDR1 SGDLS, CDR2 YYNGEE.

The CDR3 spells CALRYRGLLVETQYF. For the CDR3, the DNA is TGTGCCCTTAGGTACAGGGGGCTCTTGGTAGAGACCCAGTACTTC. V gene TRBV12-3 or TRBV12-4 combines with J gene TRBJ2-5, with 9 nucleotides matching TRBD1. The CDR3 covers 15 residues. Unmatched junction bases numbered 14, after V lost 11 bases and J lost 4 bases.

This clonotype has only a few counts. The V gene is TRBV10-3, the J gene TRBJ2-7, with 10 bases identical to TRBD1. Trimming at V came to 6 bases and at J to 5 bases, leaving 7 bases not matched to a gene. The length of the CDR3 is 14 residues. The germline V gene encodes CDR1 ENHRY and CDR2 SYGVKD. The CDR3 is CAISVPGQGNEQYF. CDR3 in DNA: TGTGCCATCAGCGTCCCGGGACAGGGGAACGAGCAGTACTTC.

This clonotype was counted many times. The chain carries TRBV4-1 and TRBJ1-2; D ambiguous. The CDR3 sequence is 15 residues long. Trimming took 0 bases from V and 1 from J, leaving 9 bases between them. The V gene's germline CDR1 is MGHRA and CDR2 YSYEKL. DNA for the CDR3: TGCGCCAGCAGCCAAGAATCAGCCCTTAACTATGGCTACACCTTC. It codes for CASSQESALNYGYTF.

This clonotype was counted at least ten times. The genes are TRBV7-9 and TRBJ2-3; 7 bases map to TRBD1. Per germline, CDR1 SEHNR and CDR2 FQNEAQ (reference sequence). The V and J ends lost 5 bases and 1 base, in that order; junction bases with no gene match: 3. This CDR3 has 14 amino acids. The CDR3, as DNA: TGTGCCAGCAGCGTCGGACAGGGCACAGATACGCAGTATTTT. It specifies CASSVGQGTDTQYF.